These 24 T cell receptor beta chains were all obtained from the same sample, sequenced in a study of shared clonotypes between healthy human individuals. Only in-frame clones appear in the TCRdb table, and some are missing; sequencing was by immunoSEQ multiplex PCR. The data show about 1,900,000 clones, about 95% seen once. The naive CD8 subset, CD45RO-negative cells positively selected for CCR7, excluded terminally differentiated effector memory CD45RA+ cells. The sequenced sample consisted of naive CD8+ T cells sorted from blood. Source of these receptors: a young man in good health.

This CDR3 reads CARSVRQGGNSPLHF. CDR3 nucleotide sequence: TGTGCCAGAAGCGTCCGACAGGGTGGGAACTCACCCCTCCACTTT. The chain couples TRBV5-3 to TRBJ1-6; 7 bases are shared with TRBD1. TRBV5-3 is sorted into the ORF group, with uncertain function. J was trimmed by 10 bases and V by 4 bases; bases with no gene match: 11. The CDR3 has 15 amino acids.

CDR3 sequence reads: CASVPTGGNEKLFF. In DNA, the CDR3 is TGTGCCAGTGTTCCGACAGGAGGAAATGAAAAACTGTTTTTT. This chain connects TRBV28 to TRBJ1-4; the D gene is possibly TRBD1 (6 bases). V gave up 9 bases and J gave up 5 bases, with 16 bases separating them. CDR1 is MDHEN and CDR2 is SYDVKM in the germline V gene. The CDR3 extends over 14 amino acids.

A single count supports this clone. The chain couples TRBV4-1 to TRBJ2-7; TRBD2 aligns across 10 bases. Trimming took 5 bases from V and 2 from J; bases not matched to a gene: 6. Germline CDR1 and CDR2: MGHRA and YSYEKL. CDR3 length: 15 residues. The CDR3 nucleotides read TGCGCCAGCAGCGAGAGCGGGAGGGGAACCTACGAGCAGTACTTC. Encoded protein: CASSESGRGTYEQYF.

The J gene is TRBJ2-7, the V gene TRBV7-8, with D uncertain. V shed 0 bases and J shed 2 bases, with 5 bases lying between them. The CDR3 covers 13 residues. Germline CDR1 reads SGHVS; CDR2 reads FQNEAQ. The CDR3 sequence: CASSLAAAYEQYF. In DNA, the CDR3 is TGTGCCAGCAGCTTAGCGGCTGCCTACGAGCAGTACTTC. The variable domain in full, with the rest retrieved from reference TRBV7-8 and TRBJ2-7, is GAGVSQSPRYKVAKRGQDVALRCDPISGHVSLFWYQQALGQGPEFLTYFQNEAQLDKSGLPSDRFFAERPEGSVSTLKIQRTQQEDSAVYLCASSLAAAYEQYFGPGTRLTVT.

With regard to this clone: Other DNA sequences in this specimen translate into the identical CDR3. This chain links TRBV5-1 with TRBJ2-2; 9 nucleotides agree with TRBD2. V gave up 0 bases and J gave up 1 base; unmatched junction bases: 4. This CDR3 comprises 17 residues. Germline CDR1 reads SGHRS; CDR2 reads YFSETQ. The CDR3 DNA reads as TGCGCCAGCAGCTTGGGGCTAGCGGGGATGAACACCGGGGAGCTGTTTTTT. Protein sequence: CASSLGLAGMNTGELFF.

The chain uses TRBV30 and TRBJ2-5; D is perhaps TRBD2 (5 bases). The CDR3 contains 15 residues. The V end lost 0 bases, the J end lost 2 bases, and 13 bases lay between the germline ends. CDR1 and CDR2 from the germline V gene are GTSNPN and SVGIG (reference sequence). CDR3 nucleotides: TGTGCCTGGAGTGTACTAGGCGGCGTTCAAGAGACCCAGTACTTC. The encoded protein is CAWSVLGGVQETQYF.

The chain carries TRBV13 and TRBJ2-5; D not certain. CDR3 length: 13 amino acids. Germline assignment: CDR1 PRHDT and CDR2 FYEKMQ (reference sequence). The V gene lost 4 bases and the J gene lost 2 bases, with 8 bases spanning the gap. In DNA, the CDR3 is TGTGCCAGCAGCTCGGTCGATCAAGAGACCCAGTACTTC. Protein product: CASSSVDQETQYF.

Details on this clone: This specimen includes other DNA sequences encoding the same CDR3. V is TRBV6-5 and J is TRBJ2-7, with a tentative D call TRBD2 (5 bases). V lost 0 bases and J 5 bases, leaving 14 bases between the germline ends. CDR1 and CDR2 from the germline V gene are MNHEY and SVGAGI. The CDR3 totals 15 residues. The DNA for the CDR3 is TGTGCCAGCAGTTACTCGTCGGGAACCGGTGACGAGCAGTACTTC. As protein: CASSYSSGTGDEQYF.

The gene calls are TRBV4-2 and TRBJ2-7, with D uncertain. Germline V gene data show CDR1 as LGHNA and CDR2 as YNFKEQ. Between the trimmed V and J ends, which lost 1 base and 3 bases, there was a span of 10 bases. The CDR3 has 14 amino acids. The CDR3 loop is CASSQGVGNYEQYF. CDR3 DNA sequence: TGTGCCAGCAGCCAAGGGGTAGGCAACTACGAGCAGTACTTC.

Regarding this clone: Different DNA sequences within this sample yield the same CDR3. The gene calls are TRBV9 and TRBJ2-2; D remains unclear. Trimming stripped 0 bases from V and 5 bases from J, with 5 bases between. CDR1 is SGDLS, CDR2 YYNGEE, per germline. The CDR3 covers 13 residues. The chain's CDR3 is CASSVGGTGELFF. The CDR3 coding sequence is TGTGCCAGCAGCGTAGGCGGTACCGGGGAGCTGTTTTTT.

V and J are TRBV4-3 and TRBJ2-1; D gene ambiguous. Germline CDR1 LGHNA, CDR2 YSLEER. V was pared by 0 bases and J by 3 bases, with 6 bases between. This CDR3 comprises 14 residues. The CDR3 DNA is TGCGCCAGCAGCCAAGATAAGGACTACAATGAGCAGTTCTTC. As protein: CASSQDKDYNEQFF.

As DNA, the CDR3 is TGCGCCAGCAGCCAAGTCAAAGGGTTGATCCACAATGAGCAGTTCTTC. It translates to CASSQVKGLIHNEQFF. This chain uses TRBV4-1 with TRBJ2-1; D gene ambiguous. The CDR3 covers 16 residues. V was pared by 1 base and J by 5 bases, with 15 bases between. Germline CDR1 MGHRA, CDR2 YSYEKL.

The V gene is TRBV14, the J gene TRBJ2-7; TRBD1 is a possible D gene (6 bases). Germline assignment: CDR1 SGHDN and CDR2 FVKESK. The CDR3 is 17 residues long. Trimming removed 0 bases from V and 0 bases from J, with 15 bases in between. CDR3 coding DNA: TGTGCCAGCAGCCAAGATTTCGGGACACTGAGCTCCTACGAGCAGTACTTC. Translation: CASSQDFGTLSSYEQYF.

The V call is TRBV19, the J call TRBJ2-7, with D perhaps TRBD1 (6 bases). In germline, CDR1 is LNHDA, CDR2 SQIVND (reference sequence). V shed 5 bases and J shed 2 bases, with 10 bases lying between them. The CDR3 totals 13 residues. For the CDR3, the DNA is TGTGCCAGTAGTGCCGGGACACCCTACGAGCAGTACTTC. It yields the protein CASSAGTPYEQYF.

The V gene is TRBV6-5, the J gene TRBJ2-3, with 7 bases fitting TRBD2. V lost 2 bases and J lost 11; bases outside the gene matches: 13. This CDR3 comprises 15 residues. CDR1 and CDR2 (germline): MNHEY, SVGAGI. CDR3 protein: CASSYAEGLTEGQYF. CDR3 nucleotide sequence: TGTGCCAGCAGTTACGCGGAGGGACTAACAGAGGGGCAGTATTTT.

The chain links TRBV7-9 to TRBJ2-2; D gene ambiguous. V dropped 5 bases and J dropped 6 bases, with 7 bases sitting between them. The germline CDR1 and CDR2 sequences are SEHNR and FQNEAQ (reference sequence). CDR3 length: 12 amino acids. CDR3 residues: CASSLWPGELFF. The CDR3 DNA sequence: TGTGCCAGCAGCCTTTGGCCCGGGGAGCTGTTTTTT. Full variable domain (outside the CDR3, taken from reference TRBV7-9 and TRBJ2-2): DTGVSQNPRHKITKRGQNVTFRCDPISEHNRLYWYRQTLGQGPEFLTYFQNEAQLEKSRLLSDRFSAERPKGSFSTLEIQRTEQGDSAMYLCASSLWPGELFFGEGSRLTVL.

The chain recombines TRBV28 with TRBJ2-2; 7 bases agree with TRBD1. There are 15 residues in the CDR3. The germline CDR1 and CDR2 sequences are MDHEN and SYDVKM. Germline trimming cut 3 bases from V and 4 bases from J; bases unmatched to any gene: 5. Here the CDR3 DNA reads TGTGCCAGCAGTTTGACAGGGCTCCTCACCGGGGAGCTGTTTTTT. This translates into CASSLTGLLTGELFF.

V gene TRBV27 combines with J gene TRBJ1-1; the D gene is possibly TRBD1 (5 bases). Trimming left V 5 bases short and J 4 bases short, with 11 bases between. The CDR3 is 13 amino acids. Germline CDR1 is MNHEY and CDR2 is SMNVEV (reference sequence). The CDR3 nucleotides are TGTGCCAGCAGTCCTGGGGCGGCCACTGAAGCTTTCTTT. Translating gives CASSPGAATEAFF.

The chain is built from TRBV4-3 and TRBJ2-7, with D tentatively TRBD1 (5 bases). Per germline, CDR1 LGHNA and CDR2 YSLEER. The CDR3 length is 18 residues. The germline V and J ends were trimmed by 0 bases and 0 bases, with 18 bases remaining between them. CDR3 loop: CASSQDSVGGHVSYEQYF. CDR3 bases: TGCGCCAGCAGCCAAGATTCAGTCGGCGGACACGTCTCCTACGAGCAGTACTTC.

The chain has TRBV2 and TRBJ2-6; D unclear. The V and J ends lost 3 bases and 3 bases respectively, with 9 bases between them. CDR3 length: 15 residues. The germline CDR1 and CDR2 sequences are SNHLY and FYNNEI. The CDR3: CASSDGADGANVLTF. Here the CDR3 DNA reads TGTGCCAGCAGTGACGGAGCAGATGGGGCCAACGTCCTGACTTTC.

This chain links TRBV27 with TRBJ2-5, with a tentative D call TRBD1 (7 bases). The germline V gene encodes CDR1 MNHEY and CDR2 SMNVEV (reference sequence). Trimming removed 5 bases from V and 5 bases from J, with 24 bases in between. The CDR3 runs 17 residues. The CDR3 DNA is TGTGCCAGCAGTCTCGAGGCGCAGGGGGGTGAGGTGGAGACCCAGTACTTC. Translated: CASSLEAQGGEVETQYF.

With regard to this clone: The same CDR3 also results from other DNA sequences found in this sample. The chain combines TRBV6-5 with TRBJ2-3; no definite D call. The V gene lost 0 bases and the J gene lost 2 bases, with 3 bases spanning the gap. Germline V lookup: CDR1 MNHEY, CDR2 SVGAGI. The CDR3 spans 13 residues. The CDR3 reads CASSYSLTDTQYF. The CDR3 region has the DNA TGTGCCAGCAGTTACTCGCTCACAGATACGCAGTATTTT.

The chain uses TRBV25-1 and TRBJ2-1, with D unclear. The V gene lost 4 bases and the J gene lost 3 bases, with 7 bases spanning the gap. Germline values: CDR1 MGHDK, CDR2 SYGVNS. This CDR3 contains 13 residues. CDR3 sequence reads: CASSGGHYNEQFF. Written as DNA, the CDR3 is TGTGCCAGCAGTGGAGGCCACTACAATGAGCAGTTCTTC. Based on the CDR3 plus reference TRBV25-1 and TRBJ2-1, the full variable domain is EADIYQTPRYLVIGTGKKITLECSQTMGHDKMYWYQQDPGMELHLIHYSYGVNSTEKGDLSSESTVSRIRTEHFPLTLESARPSHTSQYLCASSGGHYNEQFFGPGTRLTVL.

The V gene is TRBV4-3, the J gene TRBJ2-3; D is undetermined. There are 13 residues in the CDR3. With 4 bases removed from V and 1 base from J, the gap between germline ends came to 6 bases. The V gene's germline CDR1 is LGHNA and CDR2 YSLEER. The CDR3 sequence is CASSRGRTDTQYF. CDR3 bases: TGCGCCAGCAGCCGGGGTCGCACAGATACGCAGTATTTT.